Described below is a single TCR beta chain sequence and its context. Its specificity is unknown. Using RNA transcripts as the source, TCR beta CDR3 regions were amplified. The primer set for the first-round RT-PCR of the TCR CDR3 was HTBI. TCRdb reprocessed the multiplex PCR reads with MiXCR, giving one entry per CDR3 protein. The sample consists of almost 500,000 distinct CDR3 sequences, about 20% of them appearing once. This record comes from a study of T cells in Graves' hyperthyroidism and ophthalmopathy. Study-level information: The initial diagnosis was the point when peripheral blood was collected, ahead of any treatment.

Trimming pared 1 base from V and 3 bases from J, leaving 7 bases between. The germline V gene encodes CDR1 DFQATT and CDR2 SNEGSKA (reference sequence). The CDR3 contains 13 residues. Source material for PBMCs was 10 ml fresh peripheral blood. Study results and limitations: In validation, the model predicted ophthalmopathy. These predictions came a median 6.5 months before onset. In blood, most of the thyroid clonotypes expanded above 0.001 were also present.

The chain is built from TRBV20-1 and TRBJ2-1, with unresolved D. The sample was blood. This TCR came from a woman in her 70s with Graves' ophthalmopathy. CDR3 nucleotides: TGCAGTGCTAGAGCCCCGGACTACAATGAGCAGTTCTTC. Translating it yields CSARAPDYNEQFF.